In its sample, the clone carrying this TCR beta chain was seen many times. Investigators profiled TCR beta VDJ and CDR3 from genomic DNA template. TCRdb passed the reads through MiXCR, listing each CDR3 protein once. In the table there are around 130,000 distinct CDR3 sequences, about 48% of which are singletons. The data were obtained in a study of CD8+CD57+ T cells in acquired aplastic anemia. The CDR3 spans 15 residues. Germline CDR1 SEHNR, CDR2 FQNEAQ (reference sequence). V lost 2 bases, J lost 3 bases, and 12 bases lay in between. This TCR was recovered from a human donor in good health, serving as a control. The chain couples TRBV7-9 to TRBJ2-3; unclear D gene. The sequenced sample was sorted CD4+, CD8+, or CD8+CD57+ T cells (not recorded which) from PBMCs. The CDR3 bases are TGTGCCAGCAGCTTAAGCTCTCGACGGACAGATACGCAGTATTTT. This encodes CASSLSSRRTDTQYF.